The 6 T cell receptor beta chains presented below share a single source sample, sequenced in a study of T cells after yellow fever vaccination. TCRdb re-derived calls from the 5' RACE reads in MiXCR, one entry per CDR3 protein. This sample has about 150,000 distinct CDR3 sequences, with about 6% found just once. Specimen: CD4+ T cells sorted from PBMCs, collected on the day of the first yellow fever vaccination. The source is a man between 18 and 35 years old who received the YFV17D yellow fever vaccine.

The V and J genes are TRBV21-1 and TRBJ2-5; TRBD1 was called by the table and not checked on the DNA. TRBV21-1 is tagged as a pseudogene. The CDR3 is 19 residues long. The CDR3 spells CASSKEGKVPGQGSETQYF. CDR3 in DNA: TGTGCCAGCAGCAAAGAAGGAAAGGTTCCGGGACAGGGATCGGAGACCCAGTACTTC.

The table lists this clonotype with many counts. This chain links TRBV7-9 with TRBJ2-1; 7 nucleotides line up with TRBD1. This CDR3 has 16 residues. The junction had 11 bases not matched to a gene; V was cut back by 5 bases and J by 4 bases. Germline V gene data show CDR1 as SEHNR and CDR2 as FQNEAQ (reference sequence). CDR3: CASSLRQGWSYNEQFF. The DNA of the CDR3 is TGTGCCAGCAGCCTTCGACAGGGTTGGTCGTACAATGAGCAGTTCTTC.

The chain links TRBV7-2 to TRBJ2-1; no definite D call. CDR1 and CDR2 from the germline V gene are SGHTA and FQGNSA. The CDR3 runs to 12 residues. V lost 5 bases, J lost 12 bases, and 14 bases lay in between. CDR3 protein: CASSPQLYGQFF. CDR3 bases: TGTGCCAGCAGCCCCCAGCTTTACGGGCAGTTCTTC.

This clonotype showed up just a few times. The chain employs TRBV7-9 and TRBJ2-1, with D uncertain. Germline CDR1 SEHNR, CDR2 FQNEAQ (reference sequence). The CDR3 extends over 13 amino acids. Trimming pared 1 base from V and 3 bases from J, leaving 4 bases between. CDR3 sequence reads: CASSLGLYNEQFF. The DNA of the CDR3 is TGTGCCAGCAGCTTAGGACTCTACAATGAGCAGTTCTTC.

This clonotype was found many times. The gene calls are TRBV5-1 and TRBJ2-1, with D possibly TRBD2 on 5 matching bases. In germline, CDR1 is SGHRS, CDR2 YFSETQ. The CDR3 contains 16 residues. Trimming removed 2 bases at V and 0 bases at J, with 12 bases between. The DNA of the CDR3 is TGCGCCAGCAGCTTAGGCTATCGGGGCTCCTACAATGAGCAGTTCTTC. Protein sequence: CASSLGYRGSYNEQFF.

Many counts were recorded for this clonotype. The chain couples TRBV5-1 to TRBJ1-4; tentatively, D is TRBD1 (6 bases). Germline CDR1 is SGHRS and CDR2 is YFSETQ. There are 15 residues in the CDR3. V lost 0 bases, J lost 6 bases, and 12 bases lay in between. The CDR3 region is CASSLAGGQDEKLFF. The CDR3 coding sequence is TGCGCCAGCAGCTTGGCGGGGGGACAAGATGAAAAACTGTTTTTT.